This T cell receptor (beta chain) was retrieved from a study of cytomegalovirus exposure and HLA in healthy donors. This clone came up once. Researchers ran the PCR with 60 Vbeta and 13 Jbeta primers. Clones were sequenced by immunoSEQ multiplex PCR, and TCRdb holds only the in-frame ones, with some missing. The profile shows fewer than 200,000 clones, around 80% of them singletons. Per the germline V gene, CDR1 is KGHSH and CDR2 is LQKENI. The CDR3 is made up of 13 amino acids. Between the trimmed V and J ends, which lost 6 bases and 5 bases, there was a span of 11 bases. The V gene is TRBV18, the J gene TRBJ1-5, with D uncertain. Sequences were obtained from PBMCs. The sequence was collected from a woman in her thirties or forties in good health and CMV-seronegative. The DNA for the CDR3 is TGTGCCAGCTCTGAGGAGGGATATCAGCCCCAGCATTTT. Translation: CASSEEGYQPQHF.